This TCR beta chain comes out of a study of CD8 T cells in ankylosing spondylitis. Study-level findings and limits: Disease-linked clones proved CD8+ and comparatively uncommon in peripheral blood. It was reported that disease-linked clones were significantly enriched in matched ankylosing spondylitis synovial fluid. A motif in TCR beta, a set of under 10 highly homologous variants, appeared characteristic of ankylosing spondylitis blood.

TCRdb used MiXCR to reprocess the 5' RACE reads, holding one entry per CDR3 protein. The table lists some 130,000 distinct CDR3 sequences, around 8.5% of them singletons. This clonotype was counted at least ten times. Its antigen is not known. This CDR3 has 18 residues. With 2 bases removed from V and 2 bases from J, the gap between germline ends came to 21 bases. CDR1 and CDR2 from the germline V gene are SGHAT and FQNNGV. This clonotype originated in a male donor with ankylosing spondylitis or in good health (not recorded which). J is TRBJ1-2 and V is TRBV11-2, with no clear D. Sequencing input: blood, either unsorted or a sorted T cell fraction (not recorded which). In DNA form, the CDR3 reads TGTGCCAGCAGCTTAAAGTCAATGGGCATGGTAGGCAACTATGGCTACACCTTC. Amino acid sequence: CASSLKSMGMVGNYGYTF.